A single sample is the source of the 8 T cell receptor beta chains below, sequenced in a study of cytomegalovirus exposure and HLA in healthy donors. The data were produced by immunoSEQ multiplex PCR, yet TCRdb's version contains in-frame clones alone and is incomplete. The sample consists of roughly 150,000 clones, 80% to 90% of them appearing once. Input material: PBMCs. These TCRs come from a woman between 25 and 40 years old in good health and CMV-seronegative.

The chain joins TRBV11-3 to TRBJ2-1, with 11 bases matching TRBD2. CDR1 SGHNT and CDR2 YENEEA come from the germline V gene. The V and J ends lost 1 base and 8 bases, in that order; junction bases with no gene match: 7. This CDR3 comprises 16 residues. The CDR3 DNA follows: TGTGCCAGCAGCTTAGTCACTAGCGGGGGTTTCTATGAGCAGTTCTTC. Protein: CASSLVTSGGFYEQFF.

For the CDR3, the DNA is TGCGCCAGCAGTGATAGCGGGAGCGCTGGGGCCAACGTCCTGACTTTC. Translation: CASSDSGSAGANVLTF. The chain carries TRBV5-1 and TRBJ2-6, with TRBD2 matching over 9 bases. The CDR3 length is 16 residues. V dropped 5 bases and J dropped 2; count of bases not matched to a gene: 5. Germline V gene sequence: CDR1 SGHRS, CDR2 YFSETQ.

The chain has TRBV27 and TRBJ1-6; D not certain. Germline lookup yields CDR1 MNHEY and CDR2 SMNVEV (reference sequence). The CDR3 has 15 residues. V was shortened by 3 bases and J by 0 bases, with 6 bases between the two germline ends. CDR3 protein: CASSFADSYNSPLHF. CDR3 sequence (DNA): TGTGCCAGCAGTTTCGCAGACTCCTATAATTCACCCCTCCACTTT.

The rearrangement uses TRBV9 and TRBJ2-3; 10 bases fit TRBD2. The CDR3 has 15 amino acids. Germline-derived CDR1 and CDR2 are SGDLS and YYNGEE. V dropped 3 bases and J dropped 11; count of bases not matched to a gene: 12. The CDR3 DNA is TGTGCCAGCAGCGCTTCTAGCGGGGGCAATGTTCAGCAGTATTTT. Its translation is CASSASSGGNVQQYF. Using reference TRBV9 and TRBJ2-3 for the parts outside the CDR3, the full variable domain is DSGVTQTPKHLITATGQRVTLRCSPRSGDLSVYWYQQSLDQGLQFLIQYYNGEERAKGNILERFSAQQFPDLHSELNLSSLELGDSALYFCASSASSGGNVQQYFGPGTRLTVL.

The V gene is TRBV5-1, the J gene TRBJ1-1, with 7 bases lining up with TRBD1. Trimming cost V 4 bases and J 4 bases; bases outside gene matches: 7. CDR3 length: 14 amino acids. The germline V gene has CDR1 SGHRS and CDR2 YFSETQ. CDR3 coding DNA: TGCGCCAGCAGCGCCCAGACAGGGAGCACTGAAGCTTTCTTT. Its protein product is CASSAQTGSTEAFF.

The chain's CDR3 is CASSELTGPTGELFF. DNA for the CDR3: TGCGCCAGCAGTGAATTGACAGGGCCTACCGGGGAGCTGTTTTTT. The rearrangement joins TRBV10-2 to TRBJ2-2; 7 nucleotides align to TRBD1. CDR1 WSHSY and CDR2 SAAADI come from the germline V gene. Germline trimming cut 3 bases from V and 5 bases from J; bases unmatched to any gene: 6. The CDR3 is made up of 15 amino acids.

The rearrangement joins TRBV19 to TRBJ1-1; D might be TRBD1 (6 bases). V lost 10 bases to trimming and J lost 1 base, with 13 bases between them. Germline loops: CDR1 LNHDA, CDR2 SQIVND (reference sequence). The CDR3 runs 13 residues. The CDR3 nucleotides read TGTGCCACTTACGGACAGCCGAACACTGAAGCTTTCTTT. It yields the protein CATYGQPNTEAFF. Filled out from reference TRBV19 and TRBJ1-1, the complete variable domain reads DGGITQSPKYLFRKEGQNVTLSCEQNLNHDAMYWYRQDPGQGLRLIYYSQIVNDFQKGDIAEGYSVSREKKESFPLTVTSAQKNPTAFYLCATYGQPNTEAFFGQGTRLTVV.

This clone has a single count. The chain joins TRBV4-3 to TRBJ2-3; 7 bases map to TRBD2. CDR3 length equals 16 residues. Trimming at V came to 3 bases and at J to 6 bases, leaving 12 bases not matched to a gene. Germline V gene lookup returns CDR1 LGHNA and CDR2 YSLEER. CDR3: CASSHPEGGATDTQYF. The CDR3 DNA is TGCGCCAGCAGCCATCCAGAGGGAGGGGCGACCGATACGCAGTATTTT.